One and the same sample provided the 2 T cell receptor beta chains below, sequenced in a study of T cells in Graves' hyperthyroidism and ophthalmopathy (dated by TCRdb to about 2019). Libraries came from multiplex PCR. TCRdb records Illumina HiSeq 2000 as the sequencer. The TCR beta CDR3 regions were amplified from the RNA transcripts. A first-round RT-PCR of the TCR CDR3 used the HTBI primer set with the Qiagen OneStep RT-PCR kit. TCRdb trimmed the raw reads at Q25, called clones with MiXCR and kept productive beta chains. Rows matching on CDR3 protein sequence are summarized as one entry with the most common DNA and genes. The sample records about 500,000 distinct CDR3 sequences, over 35% of which are singletons. About two fifths of the sample rests with the top ten. Sequencing input: peripheral blood or thyroid tissue (not recorded which). These receptor sequences come from an adult woman with Graves' disease, either hyperthyroidism or ophthalmopathy (not recorded which).

CDR3 protein: CASSPTTGELFF. CDR3 nucleotide sequence: TGTGCCAGCAGCCCGACAACCGGGGAGCTGTTTTTT. V gene TRBV6-2 or TRBV6-3 combines with J gene TRBJ2-2; D unresolved. Looked up from germline, CDR1 is MNHEY and CDR2 is SVGEGT. CDR3 length: 12 amino acids. The ends were cut back, 6 bases at V and 5 bases at J, with 7 bases in the middle.

V gene TRBV2 combines with J gene TRBJ2-5; D possibly corresponds to TRBD1 (5 bases). The germline CDR1 and CDR2 sequences are SNHLY and FYNNEI. The CDR3 contains 16 residues. Trimming left V 3 bases short and J 4 bases short, with 18 bases between. CDR3 DNA sequence: TGTGCCAGCAGTGATTCGGTCGGCAGGGTCGGAGAGACCCAGTACTTC. It codes for CASSDSVGRVGETQYF.